The 4 T cell receptor beta chains presented below share a single source sample, sequenced in a study of blood T cell repertoires in COVID-19. TCRdb keeps only in-frame clones here, not all; method: immunoSEQ multiplex PCR. The sample holds around 260,000 clones; about 87% are singletons and the top ten take approximately 3.8%. The sequenced sample consisted of peripheral blood. The receptors here all came from a man in his sixties who had recovered from COVID-19.

The chain carries TRBV13 and TRBJ2-7; TRBD2 matches at 7 bases. The CDR3 is 13 amino acids. The germline CDR1 and CDR2 sequences are PRHDT and FYEKMQ (reference sequence). Trimming at V came to 0 bases and at J to 6 bases, leaving 2 bases not matched to a gene. In nucleotides, the CDR3 is TGTGCCAGCAGCTTAGGACTAGCGATCGAGCAGTACTTC. It translates to CASSLGLAIEQYF.

This chain joins TRBV6-5 and TRBJ2-1; 8 bases match TRBD1. V dropped 0 bases and J dropped 8; count of bases not matched to a gene: 3. The CDR3 is 14 amino acids. Germline assignment: CDR1 MNHEY and CDR2 SVGAGI. As DNA, the CDR3 is TGTGCCAGCAGTTACTCCCAGGGGGCATATGAGCAGTTCTTC. Translation: CASSYSQGAYEQFF.

DNA of the CDR3: TGTGCCAGCAGCGTAAGCGCTAGCACAGATACGCAGTATTTT. It yields the protein CASSVSASTDTQYF. This sequence joins TRBV7-9 and TRBJ2-3; D call uncertain. V lost 5 bases to trimming and J lost 0 bases, with 9 bases between them. Germline CDR1 SEHNR, CDR2 FQNEAQ (reference sequence). CDR3 length: 14 amino acids.

The chain couples TRBV27 to TRBJ2-7; maybe TRBD1 (6 bases). Germline CDR1 reads MNHEY; CDR2 reads SMNVEV (reference sequence). V dropped 7 bases and J dropped 1 base, with 8 bases sitting between them. The CDR3 loop spans 12 amino acids. The CDR3: CASKGQSYEQYF. The CDR3 DNA follows: TGTGCCAGCAAGGGACAATCCTACGAGCAGTACTTC.